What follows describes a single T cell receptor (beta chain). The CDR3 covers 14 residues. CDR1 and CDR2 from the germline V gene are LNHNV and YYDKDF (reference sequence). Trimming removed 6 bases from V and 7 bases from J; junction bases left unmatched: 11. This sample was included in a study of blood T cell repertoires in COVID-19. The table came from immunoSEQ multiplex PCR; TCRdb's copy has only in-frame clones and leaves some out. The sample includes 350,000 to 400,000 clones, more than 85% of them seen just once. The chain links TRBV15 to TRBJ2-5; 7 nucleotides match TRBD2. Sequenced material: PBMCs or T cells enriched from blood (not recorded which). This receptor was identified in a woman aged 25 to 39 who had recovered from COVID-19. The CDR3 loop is CATRDPGGLGTQYF. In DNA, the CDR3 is TGTGCCACCAGGGACCCGGGGGGTTTGGGGACCCAGTACTTC.